The clone carrying this T cell receptor beta chain was found a few times. This entry is derived from a study of cytomegalovirus exposure and HLA in healthy donors. PCR used 60 Vbeta primers and 13 Jbeta primers. Method: immunoSEQ multiplex PCR; TCRdb's copy keeps in-frame clones and lacks some. Of about 170,000 clones listed, 60% to 85% are singletons. It was healthy bone marrow donors who served as donors. With 4 bases removed from V and 7 bases from J, the gap between germline ends came to 11 bases. Germline CDR1 and CDR2: GTSNPN and SVGIG (reference sequence). The CDR3 loop spans 12 amino acids. The genes are TRBV30 and TRBJ1-5, with TRBD1 as a possible D gene (6 bases). The sample was PBMCs. This receptor was obtained from a female donor in good health and CMV-seronegative. The CDR3 DNA is TGTGCCTGGAACAGGGATGAGCAGCCCCAGCATTTT. This codes for CAWNRDEQPQHF.